Each of the 18 T cell receptor beta chains below was sequenced from the same sample in a study of blood T cell repertoires in COVID-19 (TCRdb year 2020). Receptor amplification or capture employed the immunoSEQ multiplex PCR assay. TCRdb carries this immuneACCESS record with in-frame sequences only. Its versions omit some clonotypes, under half of them owing to an unresolved V gene in the studies checked, with the rest unexplained. The sample contains fewer than 70,000 clones, about 91% of them found a single time. Roughly 8.8% of the sample lies in the top ten. Sequencing input: peripheral blood. These receptor sequences come from a man aged 50-59 years with active COVID-19.

The chain joins TRBV2 to TRBJ2-1; 12 bases fit TRBD2. V was pared by 5 bases and J by 9 bases, with 14 bases of the junction left unmatched. CDR3 size: 17 residues. Per germline, CDR1 SNHLY and CDR2 FYNNEI. CDR3: CASSRLAGVAGVLEQFF. In DNA form, the CDR3 reads TGTGCCAGCAGTCGACTAGCGGGGGTCGCCGGAGTGCTTGAGCAGTTCTTC.

The chain uses TRBV11-2 and TRBJ2-7, with D perhaps matching TRBD2 (5 bases). Looked up from germline, CDR1 is SGHAT and CDR2 is FQNNGV. The CDR3 contains 12 residues. V shed 5 bases and J shed 6 bases, with 11 bases lying between them. Here the CDR3 DNA reads TGTGCCAGCAGCCCGACCCGGGGCGAGCAGTACTTC. Amino acids: CASSPTRGEQYF.

V is TRBV12-3 or TRBV12-4 and J is TRBJ2-7; D call uncertain. The CDR3 contains 8 residues. CDR3 sequence (DNA): TGTTTTACGGTCTTTCCATACTTC. Translating it yields CFTVFPYF.

The rearrangement links TRBV19 to TRBJ2-1; 10 nucleotides agree with TRBD2. Germline V gene data show CDR1 as LNHDA and CDR2 as SQIVND (reference sequence). The CDR3 spans 17 residues. Trimming removed 4 bases from V and 0 bases from J; junction bases left unmatched: 6. CDR3 coding DNA: TGTGCCAGTAGTACTTTAGCGGGGGGCTTCTCCTACAATGAGCAGTTCTTC. Translation gives CASSTLAGGFSYNEQFF.

This clone occurred a few times. The CDR3 loop is CATTRGPGGNQPQHF. The CDR3, as DNA: TGTGCCACCACGCGGGGGCCGGGCGGCAATCAGCCCCAGCATTTT. V and J are TRBV19 and TRBJ1-5; maybe TRBD1 (6 bases). Germline lookup yields CDR1 LNHDA and CDR2 SQIVND (reference sequence). The V end was cut by 10 bases, the J end by 2 bases, with 18 bases between. The CDR3 has 15 amino acids.

V usage is TRBV7-2 and J usage is TRBJ2-1; D might be TRBD2 (6 bases). The CDR3 extends over 17 amino acids. Trimming removed 4 bases from V and 0 bases from J, with 16 bases in between. Germline V gene sequence: CDR1 SGHTA, CDR2 FQGNSA. CDR3 sequence: CASSWRDSGYSYNEQFF. CDR3 bases: TGTGCCAGCAGCTGGAGAGATAGCGGATACTCCTACAATGAGCAGTTCTTC.

V and J are TRBV9 and TRBJ1-2; D may be TRBD1 (5 bases). The CDR3 is 13 residues long. V was trimmed by 1 base and J by 4 bases, leaving 8 bases between them. The germline CDR1 and CDR2 sequences are SGDLS and YYNGEE. The CDR3 reads CASSVNQGYGYTF. In nucleotides, the CDR3 is TGTGCCAGCAGCGTAAACCAGGGCTATGGCTACACCTTC.

The chain uses TRBV7-2 and TRBJ1-5; 9 nucleotides align to TRBD1. Germline loops: CDR1 SGHTA, CDR2 FQGNSA. J lost 2 bases, V lost 2 bases, and 4 bases had no gene match. The CDR3 length is 16 residues. The CDR3 nucleotides read TGTGCCAGCAGCTTAACGGACAGGGGCCGCAATCAGCCCCAGCATTTT. Translating gives CASSLTDRGRNQPQHF.

This clone was counted between two and nine times. The chain links TRBV18 to TRBJ2-7; weak D call: TRBD1 (5 bases). The CDR3 spans 14 residues. The V end was cut by 0 bases, the J end by 3 bases, with 9 bases between. The germline V gene encodes CDR1 KGHSH and CDR2 LQKENI. The CDR3 loop is CASSPPQGNYEQYF. Written as DNA, the CDR3 is TGTGCCAGCTCACCACCGCAGGGAAACTACGAGCAGTACTTC. The full variable domain, rest sourced from reference TRBV18 and TRBJ2-7, is NAGVMQNPRHLVRRRGQEARLRCSPMKGHSHVYWYRQLPEEGLKFMVYLQKENIIDESGMPKERFSAEFPKEGPSILRIQQVVRGDSAAYFCASSPPQGNYEQYFGPGTRLTVT.

The chain links TRBV3-1 (or the pseudogene TRBV3-2) to TRBJ1-2; TRBD1 is a possible D gene (6 bases). This CDR3 is built from 13 residues. Trimming cost V 3 bases and J 4 bases, with 9 bases left between them. The germline gives CDR1 LGHDT, CDR2 YNNKEL (reference sequence). This CDR3 is CASSQDRSYGYTF. The CDR3 DNA follows: TGTGCCAGCAGCCAGGACAGAAGCTATGGCTACACCTTC.

This chain uses TRBV9 with TRBJ2-3, with a possible D match to TRBD2 (5 bases). In germline, CDR1 is SGDLS, CDR2 YYNGEE. V dropped 3 bases and J dropped 0 bases, with 17 bases sitting between them. This CDR3 has 17 amino acids. The CDR3 reads CASSAPWGEPSTDTQYF. Written as DNA, the CDR3 is TGTGCCAGCAGCGCCCCCTGGGGAGAACCTAGCACAGATACGCAGTATTTT.

The rearrangement links TRBV7-2 to TRBJ1-6; 7 bases fit TRBD1. CDR3 size: 14 residues. J gave up 9 bases and V 1 base, and 3 bases lay outside the gene matches. Per the germline V gene, CDR1 is SGHTA and CDR2 is FQGNSA. The CDR3 region is CASSLDRDSSPLHF. CDR3 sequence (DNA): TGTGCCAGCAGCTTAGACAGGGACAGTTCACCCCTCCACTTT.

This sequence joins TRBV4-1 and TRBJ2-7; the match to TRBD2 covers 13 bases. V gave up 5 bases and J gave up 4 bases; unmatched junction bases: 8. Germline CDR1 reads MGHRA; CDR2 reads YSYEKL. The CDR3 consists of 16 residues. The DNA for the CDR3 is TGCGCCAGCAGCTTCGCCGGGACTAGCGGGGTGTACGAGCAGTACTTC. It translates to CASSFAGTSGVYEQYF.

V and J are TRBV25-1 and TRBJ1-1; no firm D call. Per germline, CDR1 MGHDK and CDR2 SYGVNS. The CDR3 sequence is 16 residues long. V was cut by 1 base and J by 1 base, with 13 bases left in between. Here the CDR3 DNA reads TGTGCCAGCAGTGAATTCTCTACGCGCGGGAACACTGAAGCTTTCTTT. This gives the protein CASSEFSTRGNTEAFF.

V gene TRBV5-5 combines with J gene TRBJ2-5; TRBD2 aligns across 9 bases. Losses at the gene ends were 0 bases for V and 1 base for J; bases not matched to a gene: 4. The CDR3 sequence is 16 residues long. The V gene's germline CDR1 is SGHKS and CDR2 YYEKEE (reference sequence). CDR3 coding DNA: TGTGCCAGCAGCTTGGAGGGTAGCGGGGGCCAAGAGACCCAGTACTTC. Translated: CASSLEGSGGQETQYF. Complete variable domain (other parts from reference TRBV5-5 and TRBJ2-5): DAGVTQSPTHLIKTRGQQVTLRCSPISGHKSVSWYQQVLGQGPQFIFQYYEKEERGRGNFPDRFSARQFPNYSSELNVNALLLGDSALYLCASSLEGSGGQETQYFGPGTRLLVL.

V is TRBV5-4 and J is TRBJ1-2, with D perhaps matching TRBD1 (5 bases). V gave up 0 bases and J gave up 0 bases, with 9 bases separating them. Germline-derived CDR1 and CDR2 are SGHNT and YYREEE (reference sequence). The CDR3 sequence is 15 residues long. CDR3 DNA sequence: TGTGCCAGCAGCTTGGGGGGGGGTGCTAACTATGGCTACACCTTC. Translation: CASSLGGGANYGYTF.

The rearrangement uses TRBV7-2 and TRBJ2-1; 9 positions agree with TRBD1. V trimming: 6 bases; J trimming: 4 bases; junction bases outside the gene matches: 4. Germline lookup yields CDR1 SGHTA and CDR2 FQGNSA. The CDR3 sequence is 14 residues long. The CDR3 reads CASRGGQGYNEQFF. CDR3 DNA sequence: TGTGCCAGCAGGGGGGGACAGGGATACAATGAGCAGTTCTTC.

This clone was observed once. V and J are TRBV18 and TRBJ2-1; D is perhaps TRBD2 (5 bases). The CDR3 loop spans 14 amino acids. In germline, CDR1 is KGHSH, CDR2 LQKENI. V lost 0 bases and J lost 10, with 13 bases in between. CDR3 amino acids: CASSPPLRVYEQFF. In DNA, the CDR3 is TGTGCCAGCTCACCACCTCTGCGGGTTTACGAGCAGTTCTTC.